This T cell receptor (beta chain) was retrieved from a study of CD8 T cells in ankylosing spondylitis. Study findings and constraints: Made up of several highly homologous variants, a TCR beta motif appeared characteristic of ankylosing spondylitis blood.

TCRdb ran MiXCR on the 5' RACE reads and lists one entry per CDR3 protein. The table lists 700,000 to 1,000,000 distinct CDR3 sequences, 10% to 15% of them singletons. The CDR3 spans 11 residues. CDR1 SEHNR and CDR2 FQNEAQ come from the germline V gene (reference sequence). V was clipped by 5 bases and J by 8 bases, with 9 bases between them. Worth noting for this clonotype: Its antigen is currently unknown.

The rearrangement joins TRBV7-9 to TRBJ1-1, with a weak D call TRBD1 (6 bases). Sequencing was performed on blood, either unsorted or a sorted T cell fraction (not recorded which). The receptor's source is a male donor with ankylosing spondylitis. The CDR3: CASSVTGEAFF. CDR3 nucleotide sequence: TGTGCCAGCAGCGTCACAGGGGAAGCTTTCTTT.